The text below deals with one T cell receptor (beta chain). The same CDR3 can be traced to other DNA sequences in this sample. The record originates from a study of PD-1 blockade in classical Hodgkin lymphoma. The sample's time point: cycle 4 day 1 (C4D1), after more than five weeks of nivolumab. Relapse was seen in all patients after autologous stem cell transplantation, and brentuximab vedotin exposure was variable. The germline V gene encodes CDR1 SGHTA and CDR2 FQGNSA. Trimming shortened V by 1 base and J by 4 bases, and 7 bases separated the two germline ends. The CDR3 runs to 13 residues. Here immunoSEQ multiplex PCR was the method, and the copy in TCRdb shows in-frame clones only, minus some. The sample yields roughly 19,000 clones, around 82% seen once.

Sequences were derived from peripheral blood mononuclear cells (PBMCs), sampled before the fourth cycle of nivolumab. This TCR was recovered from a human donor with classical Hodgkin lymphoma. J is TRBJ1-2 and V is TRBV7-2; D is perhaps TRBD1 (5 bases). The CDR3 reads CASSLGGSYGYTF. The CDR3, as DNA: TGTGCCAGCAGCTTAGGGGGGTCCTATGGCTACACCTTC.